This is a list of T cell receptor beta chains from one sample in a study of cytomegalovirus exposure and HLA in healthy donors. Method: immunoSEQ multiplex PCR; TCRdb's copy keeps in-frame clones and lacks some. The table includes approximately 160,000 clones, more than 65% detected once. What was sequenced was PBMCs. These receptor sequences come from a woman aged 35 to 49 in good health and CMV-seropositive. The CDR3 runs from the conserved cysteine through the conserved F or W. The order of the fields is J gene, D gene, V gene, clone size, CDR3 DNA, CDR3 protein. The D gene is left open where the match is weak. A clone size is listed for some rows: how often the clone was seen (once, few, many), or a class if it is expanded.

J: TRBJ1-2; D: .; V: TRBV2; size: .; DNA: TGTGCCAGCAGAGAAAGGGGCCAGGGCTACACCTTC; CDR3: CASRERGQGYTF
J: TRBJ1-1; D: TRBD1; V: TRBV6-1; size: .; DNA: TGTGCCAGCAGTGAAAACAGGGGGCGGTACTCGAACACTGAAGCTTTCTTT; CDR3: CASSENRGRYSNTEAFF
J: TRBJ2-2; D: .; V: TRBV9; size: .; DNA: TGTGCCAGCAGCGTAGGATGGACAAACACCGGGGAGCTGTTTTTT; CDR3: CASSVGWTNTGELFF
J: TRBJ2-7; D: .; V: TRBV10-1; size: once; DNA: TGCGCCAGCAGTGGATCGTACAGCAAGGGGGTTCCCTCGAATAGGCTTGCGACGACCTACGAGCAGTACTTC; CDR3: CASSGSYSKGVPSNRLATTYEQYF
J: TRBJ2-1; D: .; V: TRBV5-1; size: .; DNA: TGCGCCAGCAGCCCCGACAGCCGAGAGCAGTTCTTC; CDR3: CASSPDSREQFF
J: TRBJ2-1; D: .; V: TRBV7-7; size: few; DNA: TGTGCTAGCAGCTACAGGGTTGGGGATGAGCAGTTCTTC; CDR3: CASSYRVGDEQFF
J: TRBJ2-2; D: .; V: TRBV27; size: .; DNA: TGTGCCAGCAGTTTATATGGGCCCGCGAACACCGGGGAGCTGTTTTTT; CDR3: CASSLYGPANTGELFF
J: TRBJ2-2; D: .; V: TRBV6-5; size: .; DNA: TGTGCCAGCAGGTGGCAGGGGAGCACCGGGGAGCTGTTTTTT; CDR3: CASRWQGSTGELFF
J: TRBJ2-3; D: TRBD2; V: TRBV7-2; size: .; DNA: TGTGCCAGCAGCTTAAAGGCTAGCGGGAGTGCAGATACGCAGTATTTT; CDR3: CASSLKASGSADTQYF
J: TRBJ1-2; D: TRBD1; V: TRBV2; size: .; DNA: TGTGCCAGCAGAACCCCCGGGACAGGGGACGGCTACACCTTC; CDR3: CASRTPGTGDGYTF
J: TRBJ2-7; D: .; V: TRBV9; size: .; DNA: TGTGCCAGCAGCCCCCGGACGAACCGGGACTCCTCCTACGAGCAGTACTTC; CDR3: CASSPRTNRDSSYEQYF
J: TRBJ2-1; D: TRBD1; V: TRBV18; size: .; DNA: TGTGCCAGCTCACCATTACAGGGGGCTGGGAATGAGCAGTTCTTC; CDR3: CASSPLQGAGNEQFF
J: TRBJ2-6; D: .; V: TRBV7-8; size: few; DNA: TGTGCCAGCAGCTTACCCTCAGATTTCTCTGGGGCCAACGTCCTGACTTTC; CDR3: CASSLPSDFSGANVLTF
J: TRBJ1-6; D: TRBD1; V: TRBV9; size: .; DNA: TGTGCCAGCAAGACAGGGGATTCACCCCTCCACTTT; CDR3: CASKTGDSPLHF
J: TRBJ2-2; D: TRBD2; V: TRBV7-3; size: .; DNA: TGTGCCAGCAGCTTAGCCACTAGCGGGGGTGGCACCGGGGAGCTGTTTTTT; CDR3: CASSLATSGGGTGELFF
J: TRBJ2-3; D: .; V: TRBV7-2; size: .; DNA: TGTGCCAGCAGCCTGTTTGACACTAGCACAGATACGCAGTATTTT; CDR3: CASSLFDTSTDTQYF
J: TRBJ1-5; D: TRBD1; V: TRBV19; size: .; DNA: TGTGCCAGTAGTATAGAGACAGGGGTTTCCAATCAGCCCCAGCATTTT; CDR3: CASSIETGVSNQPQHF
J: TRBJ2-6; D: .; V: TRBV2; size: .; DNA: TGTGCCAGCGTTGGCGGGGCCAACGTCCTGACTTTC; CDR3: CASVGGANVLTF
J: TRBJ2-1; D: TRBD2; V: TRBV5-1; size: .; DNA: TGCGCCAGCAGGTCCGGGACTAGCAATGAGCAGTTCTTC; CDR3: CASRSGTSNEQFF
J: TRBJ1-2; D: TRBD1; V: TRBV11-2; size: .; DNA: TGTGCCAGCAGCTTCGCAGGGGGCTATGGCTACACCTTC; CDR3: CASSFAGGYGYTF
J: TRBJ1-1; D: TRBD1; V: TRBV5-1; size: .; DNA: TGCGCCAGCAGCTTGGCCGGGACAGGGAACACTGAAGCTTTCTTT; CDR3: CASSLAGTGNTEAFF
J: TRBJ1-1; D: .; V: TRBV7-6; size: .; DNA: TGTGCCAGCAGCTTGATATGGGACATTACGAACACTGAAGCTTTCTTT; CDR3: CASSLIWDITNTEAFF
J: TRBJ2-1; D: .; V: TRBV5-1; size: .; DNA: TGCGCCAGCAGCGAATCTTACACGATCAATGAGCAGTTCTTC; CDR3: CASSESYTINEQFF
J: TRBJ1-2; D: TRBD1; V: TRBV9; size: .; DNA: TGTGCCAGCAGCGTAGAACAGGGGAATGGCTACACCTTC; CDR3: CASSVEQGNGYTF
J: TRBJ1-5; D: .; V: TRBV6-7; size: once; DNA: TGTGCCAGCACCCCACTGGGGGGTTTCCGTCAGCCCCAGCATTTT; CDR3: CASTPLGGFRQPQHF
J: TRBJ2-5; D: .; V: TRBV19; size: few; DNA: TGTGCCAGTAGTTATGACAGCCAAGAGACCCAGTACTTC; CDR3: CASSYDSQETQYF
J: TRBJ2-3; D: TRBD2; V: TRBV7-2; size: few; DNA: TGTGCCAGCAGCTTAGCTAGCGGGGGAGGGAGGGATACGCAGTATTTT; CDR3: CASSLASGGGRDTQYF
J: TRBJ1-6; D: .; V: TRBV4-1; size: .; DNA: TGCGCCAGCAGCCTCTCGATCGGGACACTCTATTCACCCCTCAACTTT; CDR3: CASSLSIGTLYSPLNF
J: TRBJ2-7; D: TRBD2; V: TRBV27; size: .; DNA: TGTGCCAGCAGTTCACAGACTAGCGGGAGGAACTACGAGCAGTACTTC; CDR3: CASSSQTSGRNYEQYF